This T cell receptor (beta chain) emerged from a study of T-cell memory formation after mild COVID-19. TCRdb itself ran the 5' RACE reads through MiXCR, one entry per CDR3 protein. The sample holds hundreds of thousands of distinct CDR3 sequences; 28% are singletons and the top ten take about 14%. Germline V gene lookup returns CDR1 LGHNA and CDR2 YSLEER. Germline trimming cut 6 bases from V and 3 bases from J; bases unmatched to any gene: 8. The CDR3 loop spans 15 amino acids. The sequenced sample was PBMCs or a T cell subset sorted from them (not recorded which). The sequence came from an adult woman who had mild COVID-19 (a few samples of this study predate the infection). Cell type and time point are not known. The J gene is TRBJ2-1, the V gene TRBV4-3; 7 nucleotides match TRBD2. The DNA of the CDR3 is TGCGCCAGCAGACGCCGGACTAGAGTCTACAATGAGCAGTTCTTC. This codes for CASRRRTRVYNEQFF.